This entry lists 16 T cell receptor beta chains sequenced from one sample in a study of T cells in Graves' hyperthyroidism and ophthalmopathy. Template material for amplifying TCR beta CDR3 regions consisted of RNA transcripts. In the first-round RT-PCR of the TCR CDR3, the HTBI primer set was used. TCRdb redid the calling of the multiplex PCR reads with MiXCR, one entry per CDR3 protein. Of under 700,000 distinct CDR3 sequences in the sample, about 43% are singletons; the top ten hold approximately 8.2%. Specimen: peripheral blood or thyroid tissue (not recorded which). Every receptor here comes from a woman aged 18-29 years with Graves' hyperthyroidism.

V is TRBV6-5 and J is TRBJ1-2, with 7 bases fitting TRBD1. CDR1 is MNHEY, CDR2 SVGAGI, per germline. Unmatched junction bases numbered 9, after V lost 0 bases and J lost 5 bases. The CDR3 extends over 16 amino acids. The CDR3 is CASSYSVKAGGYGYTF. The CDR3 DNA is TGTGCCAGCAGTTACTCTGTGAAGGCAGGGGGATATGGCTACACCTTC.

The chain joins TRBV6-4 to TRBJ2-5; D might be TRBD1 (5 bases). The V gene lost 3 bases and the J gene lost 7 bases, with 18 bases spanning the gap. The CDR3 covers 15 residues. CDR1 and CDR2 from the germline V gene are MRHNA and SNTAGT. CDR3 bases: TGTGCCAGCAGTGAAGGGGTGGGCACCTTGGGGACCCAGTACTTC. This gives the protein CASSEGVGTLGTQYF.

The chain joins TRBV4-1 to TRBJ2-7, with D unclear. Germline CDR1 is MGHRA and CDR2 is YSYEKL. V shed 4 bases and J shed 2 bases, with 18 bases lying between them. The CDR3 extends over 16 amino acids. The CDR3 sequence: CASSRDMVDQTYEQYF. DNA for the CDR3: TGCGCCAGCAGCCGGGATATGGTGGACCAGACCTACGAGCAGTACTTC.

This clonotype was seen repeatedly, ten times or more. The chain couples TRBV24-1 to TRBJ1-5; D is ambiguous. V lost 7 bases and J lost 3, with 15 bases in between. Germline V lookup: CDR1 KGHDR, CDR2 SFDVKD. This CDR3 is built from 15 residues. CDR3: CATSPADDPNQPQHF. Here the CDR3 DNA reads TGTGCCACCAGCCCAGCGGACGATCCCAATCAGCCCCAGCATTTT.

The chain carries TRBV7-9 and TRBJ2-7; 8 nucleotides align to TRBD1. From germline, CDR1 is SEHNR and CDR2 FQNEAQ (reference sequence). The junction had 2 bases not matched to a gene; V was cut back by 2 bases and J by 2 bases. The CDR3 is made up of 14 amino acids. Here the CDR3 reads CASSLQGATYEQYF. CDR3 nucleotide sequence: TGTGCCAGCAGCTTACAGGGGGCCACCTACGAGCAGTACTTC.

This clonotype appeared many times. This chain connects TRBV29-1 to TRBJ2-2; weak D call: TRBD1 (6 bases). Germline CDR1 is SQVTM and CDR2 is ANQGSEA. Trimming removed 1 base at V and 3 bases at J, with 12 bases between. The CDR3 is 15 residues long. The CDR3 spells CSVEGRDTYTGELFF. The CDR3 DNA sequence: TGCAGCGTTGAAGGAAGGGACACTTACACCGGGGAGCTGTTTTTT.

V usage is TRBV9 and J usage is TRBJ2-2; D is unclear. From germline, CDR1 is SGDLS and CDR2 YYNGEE. The CDR3 runs 14 residues. Trimming shortened V by 1 base and J by 4 bases, and 8 bases separated the two germline ends. This CDR3 is CASSVMGITGELFF. The CDR3 nucleotides are TGTGCCAGCAGCGTAATGGGCATCACCGGGGAGCTGTTTTTT.

This clonotype was seen a few times. The chain combines TRBV10-3 with TRBJ2-7, with D perhaps matching TRBD2 (6 bases). The CDR3 runs to 12 residues. The V gene lost 10 bases and the J gene lost 3 bases, with 13 bases spanning the gap. Germline-derived CDR1 and CDR2 are ENHRY and SYGVKD. The CDR3, as DNA: TGTGCCACCCAGGACTACTTCTACGAGCAGTACTTC. It specifies CATQDYFYEQYF.

This clonotype was counted at least ten times. This chain joins TRBV10-3 and TRBJ1-2; 7 bases match TRBD1. CDR1 is ENHRY and CDR2 is SYGVKD in the germline V gene. CDR3 length: 12 amino acids. V lost 5 bases to trimming and J lost 7 bases; unmatched junction nucleotides: 4. This CDR3 reads CAISWDRTGYTF. For the CDR3, the DNA is TGTGCCATCAGTTGGGACAGAACTGGCTACACCTTC.

With regard to this clonotype: A much more abundant neighbour one base away suggests this may be a read error. The chain recombines TRBV2 with TRBJ1-4, with TRBD1 identical over 8 bases. CDR1 SNHLY and CDR2 FYNNEI come from the germline V gene. With V trimmed by 1 base and J by 10 bases, 8 bases remained unmatched. The CDR3 has 15 amino acids. CDR3 DNA sequence: TGTGCCAGCAGTGAAGACAGGACAGGGAGTGGAAAACTGTTTTTT. Residues: CASSEDRTGSGKLFF.

The sample holds a few counts of this clonotype. The rearrangement uses TRBV7-9 and TRBJ2-7; D might be TRBD1 (6 bases). V was pared by 1 base and J by 5 bases, with 15 bases between. CDR3 length equals 15 residues. Germline V CDR1 and CDR2: SEHNR, FQNEAQ (reference sequence). Here the CDR3 reads CASSLGAGVGNEQYF. DNA for the CDR3: TGTGCCAGCAGCTTAGGGGCAGGGGTTGGAAACGAGCAGTACTTC.

This clonotype was detected a few times. This chain uses TRBV20-1 with TRBJ2-7; D call uncertain. The germline V gene encodes CDR1 DFQATT and CDR2 SNEGSKA (reference sequence). Between the trimmed V and J ends, which lost 1 base and 3 bases, there was a span of 7 bases. This CDR3 contains 12 residues. The DNA of the CDR3 is TGCAGTGCTAGAGCCCAGAGCTACGAGCAGTACTTC. Amino acid sequence: CSARAQSYEQYF.

The chain joins TRBV10-3 to TRBJ1-5; D may be TRBD1 (5 bases). This CDR3 has 16 amino acids. The V end lost 5 bases, the J end lost 6 bases, and 20 bases lay between the germline ends. Germline CDR1 and CDR2: ENHRY and SYGVKD. CDR3 sequence reads: CAISYPSGDDSQPQHF. The CDR3 nucleotides are TGTGCCATCAGTTACCCGAGCGGGGACGACAGTCAGCCCCAGCATTTT.

This sequence joins TRBV7-9 and TRBJ1-1, with 12 bases matching TRBD1. Germline CDR1 SEHNR, CDR2 FQNEAQ (reference sequence). CDR3 size: 16 residues. V dropped 0 bases and J dropped 6; count of bases not matched to a gene: 5. In DNA, the CDR3 is TGTGCCAGCAGCTTAGCGGGACAGGGGGCTAAGTCTGAAGCTTTCTTT. Translation gives CASSLAGQGAKSEAFF.

This clonotype was counted a few times. J is TRBJ1-1 and V is TRBV7-9; possible D gene TRBD1, 6 bases. The V end lost 3 bases, the J end lost 2 bases, and 13 bases lay between the germline ends. The CDR3 has 15 residues. Germline V CDR1 and CDR2: SEHNR, FQNEAQ (reference sequence). CDR3 in amino acids: CASSFQGRGNTEAFF. The CDR3 nucleotides read TGTGCCAGCAGCTTTCAGGGGCGGGGTAACACTGAAGCTTTCTTT.

The V and J genes are TRBV12-1 and TRBJ1-1. TRBV12-1 is a pseudogene segment. The CDR3 has 16 residues. CDR3 sequence reads: CASSLNPTTMNTEAFF. CDR3 sequence (DNA): TGTGCCAGCAGCTTGAATCCCACGACTATGAACACTGAAGCTTTCTTT.